Included here is one TCR beta chain sequence, with context. CDR3 size: 14 residues. V was pared by 0 bases and J by 8 bases, with 10 bases between. Germline values: CDR1 LGHNA, CDR2 YNFKEQ. Clones were read by immunoSEQ multiplex PCR, and TCRdb kept only the in-frame ones, dropping some. The table lists under 170,000 clones, approximately 86% of them singletons, with about 4.2% in the top ten. The record originates from a study of blood T cell repertoires in COVID-19. V and J are TRBV4-2 and TRBJ1-4; D is unresolved. The sequence came from a woman aged 55-69 years with active or convalescent COVID-19. The sequenced material came from peripheral blood. The CDR3 region is CASSQDRFDEKLFF. DNA of the CDR3: TGTGCCAGCAGCCAAGACAGGTTTGACGAAAAACTGTTTTTT.